One sample yielded the 10 T cell receptor beta chains listed below, sequenced in a study of regulatory T cells in long-lasting Graves disease. Sample time point: persistent/refractory GD, antithyroid drugs over 5 years with positive TRAb. The TCR library was prepared using RNA isolated from PBMCs. Arm-PCR with iRepertoire HTBI primers amplified the CDR3 regions for these TCR beta libraries. TCRdb re-called the multiplex PCR reads with MiXCR, one entry per CDR3 protein. The table records over 350,000 distinct CDR3 sequences, under 25% of them present only once. Sequences were derived from peripheral blood mononuclear cells (PBMCs), sampled when the disease was refractory, from a patient treated with antithyroid drugs. The origin of the receptors is a female donor with Graves disease.

This clonotype was picked up a small number of times. CDR3 bases: TGTGCCAGCAGCTTGGACTTCTACTACGAGCAGTACTTC. Translating gives CASSLDFYYEQYF. The gene calls are TRBV5-5 and TRBJ2-7; D unresolved. Germline CDR1 is SGHKS and CDR2 is YYEKEE (reference sequence). The CDR3 runs 13 residues. The ends were cut back, 0 bases at V and 3 bases at J, with 7 bases in the middle. Complete variable domain (other parts from reference TRBV5-5 and TRBJ2-7): DAGVTQSPTHLIKTRGQQVTLRCSPISGHKSVSWYQQVLGQGPQFIFQYYEKEERGRGNFPDRFSARQFPNYSSELNVNALLLGDSALYLCASSLDFYYEQYFGPGTRLTVT.

This CDR3 is CASSLHYRVDEQFF. Written as DNA, the CDR3 is TGTGCCAGCAGTTTACACTACAGGGTCGATGAGCAGTTCTTC. The J gene is TRBJ2-1, the V gene TRBV28; D may be TRBD1 (6 bases). V shed 2 bases and J shed 8 bases, with 13 bases lying between them. Germline V gene sequence: CDR1 MDHEN, CDR2 SYDVKM. The CDR3 is 14 amino acids.

The chain carries TRBV19 and TRBJ2-7; D unresolved. CDR3 length: 13 residues. The V and J ends lost 5 bases and 1 base respectively, with 9 bases between them. Germline V gene lookup returns CDR1 LNHDA and CDR2 SQIVND (reference sequence). Here the CDR3 DNA reads TGTGCCAGTAGTGTCGACACATCCTACGAGCAGTACTTC. Its translation is CASSVDTSYEQYF.

The V call is TRBV4-1, the J call TRBJ2-5; 10 positions agree with TRBD2. V shed 5 bases, J shed 0 bases, and the junction held 21 bases outside the gene matches. The CDR3 is 21 residues long. Germline V gene lookup returns CDR1 MGHRA and CDR2 YSYEKL. The CDR3 region is CASSLRPTRAGGPSHQETQYF. The CDR3 nucleotides are TGCGCCAGCAGCTTACGACCTACTAGAGCGGGAGGGCCATCCCACCAAGAGACCCAGTACTTC.

The J gene is TRBJ2-2, the V gene TRBV7-2, with D possibly being TRBD1 (6 bases). The CDR3 contains 13 residues. Germline V lookup: CDR1 SGHTA, CDR2 FQGNSA. V dropped 5 bases and J dropped 5 bases, with 9 bases sitting between them. CDR3 bases: TGTGCCAGCAGCCACAGGGATACCGGGGAGCTGTTTTTT. Protein sequence: CASSHRDTGELFF.

This clonotype was counted between two and nine times. In DNA, the CDR3 is TGTGCCAGCAGGCCACTAGCGGGATGGGAGACCCAGTACTTC. Protein product: CASRPLAGWETQYF. The chain links TRBV7-2 to TRBJ2-5, with TRBD2 identical over 10 bases. Looked up from germline, CDR1 is SGHTA and CDR2 is FQGNSA. Unmatched junction bases numbered 6, after V lost 6 bases and J lost 5 bases. The CDR3 sequence is 14 residues long.

The sample holds many counts of this clonotype. This chain joins TRBV7-2 and TRBJ2-2; TRBD2 is a possible D gene (6 bases). This CDR3 spans 14 amino acids. The germline CDR1 and CDR2 sequences are SGHTA and FQGNSA. V lost 5 bases and J lost 4, with 11 bases in between. The CDR3 sequence is CASSIKAGTGELFF. The CDR3 DNA sequence: TGTGCCAGCAGCATAAAAGCGGGCACCGGGGAGCTGTTTTTT. Full variable domain (rest looked up from reference TRBV7-2 and TRBJ2-2): GAGVSQSPSNKVTEKGKDVELRCDPISGHTALYWYRQSLGQGLEFLIYFQGNSAPDKSGLPSDRFSAERTGGSVSTLTIQRTQQEDSAVYLCASSIKAGTGELFFGEGSRLTVL.

This clonotype was found many times. V is TRBV15 and J is TRBJ1-5; 7 bases align to TRBD1. V shed 1 base and J 1 base; nucleotides not matched to a gene: 7. CDR1 and CDR2 (germline): LNHNV, YYDKDF (reference sequence). The length of the CDR3 is 17 residues. CDR3 sequence reads: CATSRGYDRASNQPQHF. CDR3 in DNA: TGTGCCACCAGCAGAGGCTATGACAGGGCCAGCAATCAGCCCCAGCATTTT.

There are many counts of this clonotype. The chain employs TRBV12-3 or TRBV12-4 and TRBJ1-1; D is ambiguous. This CDR3 spans 14 amino acids. The germline V and J ends were trimmed by 7 bases and 1 base, with 13 bases remaining between them. For the CDR3, the DNA is TGTGCCAGCACCAGCGGAAGACCGAACACTGAAGCTTTCTTT. Protein product: CASTSGRPNTEAFF.

This clonotype has ten or more counts. The V gene is TRBV19, the J gene TRBJ1-4, with D hard to call. The CDR3 has 14 amino acids. The germline gives CDR1 LNHDA, CDR2 SQIVND (reference sequence). V was cut by 6 bases and J by 4 bases, with 12 bases left in between. CDR3 loop: CASSFVVDNEKLFF. CDR3 in DNA: TGTGCCAGTAGCTTCGTAGTGGATAATGAAAAACTGTTTTTT. Supplemented by reference TRBV19 and TRBJ1-4, the full variable domain reads DGGITQSPKYLFRKEGQNVTLSCEQNLNHDAMYWYRQDPGQGLRLIYYSQIVNDFQKGDIAEGYSVSREKKESFPLTVTSAQKNPTAFYLCASSFVVDNEKLFFGSGTQLSVL.